A single sample gave rise to the 31 T cell receptor beta chains below, sequenced in a study of Ad26.COV2.S vaccination and SARS-CoV-2 variants (dated by TCRdb to the early 2020s). Per the publication, the treatment or condition label means: around 19 received Ad26.COV2.S at low or high dose, single or two shots; roughly five received placebo; per-sample allocation not given. Repertoires of vaccine and placebo recipients were sequenced from samples taken on day 63 after the first injection. The library was prepared using the immunoSEQ multiplex PCR assay. Held by TCRdb, this immuneACCESS table contains in-frame sequences only and omits some clones. Under half of the omission traces to an unresolved V gene where checked; the cause of the rest is unknown. The table for this sample lists hundreds of thousands of clones; more than 75% of them were counted only once. Together, the top ten hold about 3.4% of the sample.

Material: peripheral blood, obtained in a trial of Ad26.COV2.S vaccine versus placebo. These receptors all come from a person between 18 and 59 years old who received the Ad26.COV2.S COVID-19 vaccine or a placebo.

The chain couples TRBV24-1 to TRBJ2-4; 7 bases match TRBD1. The junction had 6 bases not matched to a gene; V was cut back by 3 bases and J by 2 bases. This CDR3 comprises 16 residues. The germline V gene has CDR1 KGHDR and CDR2 SFDVKD. This CDR3 reads CATSDERGRTKNIQYF. The CDR3 DNA sequence: TGTGCCACCAGTGATGAGAGGGGGCGTACCAAAAACATTCAGTACTTC.

This chain uses TRBV6-5 with TRBJ1-4; weak D call: TRBD1 (5 bases). Trimming removed 0 bases at V and 7 bases at J, with 12 bases between. This CDR3 comprises 15 residues. The germline CDR1 and CDR2 sequences are MNHEY and SVGAGI. The CDR3 sequence: CASSYSRGGTEKLFF. CDR3 DNA: TGTGCCAGCAGTTACTCGAGGGGAGGGACTGAAAAACTGTTTTTT.

The chain carries TRBV7-2 and TRBJ1-1, with TRBD1 matching 7 bases. Looked up from germline, CDR1 is SGHTA and CDR2 is FQGNSA. V lost 8 bases to trimming and J lost 0 bases; unmatched junction nucleotides: 6. The CDR3 sequence is 14 residues long. The CDR3 loop reads CASREGQLNTEAFF. CDR3 in DNA: TGTGCCAGCCGAGAGGGACAGTTGAACACTGAAGCTTTCTTT.

The chain couples TRBV6-2 or TRBV6-3 to TRBJ1-1; 8 positions match TRBD1. The CDR3 covers 16 residues. Germline CDR1 MNHEY, CDR2 SVGEGT. The V and J ends lost 6 bases and 1 base, in that order; junction bases with no gene match: 10. The CDR3 sequence: CASSKTGALGNTEAFF. CDR3 nucleotides: TGTGCCAGCAGCAAGACAGGGGCGCTGGGGAACACTGAAGCTTTCTTT.

This clone was seen a handful of times. This chain connects TRBV7-9 to TRBJ1-5; D not resolved. CDR3 size: 14 residues. V was clipped by 5 bases and J by 6 bases, with 14 bases between them. CDR1 and CDR2 (germline): SEHNR, FQNEAQ (reference sequence). CDR3 region: CASSDGRGSQPQHF. The CDR3 DNA reads as TGTGCCAGCAGCGACGGACGGGGAAGTCAGCCCCAGCATTTT.

This chain uses TRBV19 with TRBJ2-5; D is unresolved. Germline assignment: CDR1 LNHDA and CDR2 SQIVND (reference sequence). V gave up 4 bases and J gave up 1 base, with 13 bases separating them. There are 15 residues in the CDR3. CDR3 protein: CASSRTSVSQETQYF. CDR3 coding DNA: TGTGCCAGTAGTAGAACCTCAGTCTCCCAAGAGACCCAGTACTTC.

This rearrangement joins TRBV5-5 to TRBJ2-7; D uncertain. Germline V CDR1 and CDR2: SGHKS, YYEKEE (reference sequence). V dropped 4 bases and J dropped 6 bases, with 8 bases sitting between them. The CDR3 has 11 amino acids. The CDR3 reads CASSPDSEQYF. DNA of the CDR3: TGTGCCAGCAGCCCGGATTCCGAGCAGTACTTC.

The chain employs TRBV7-2 and TRBJ1-1, with D tentatively TRBD1 (5 bases). Trimming left V 7 bases short and J 3 bases short, with 12 bases between. The CDR3 loop spans 13 amino acids. The germline V gene encodes CDR1 SGHTA and CDR2 FQGNSA. CDR3 DNA sequence: TGTGCCAGCACTTGGGCAGGGCACACTGAAGCTTTCTTT. It specifies CASTWAGHTEAFF.

The DNA of the CDR3 is TGTGCCAGCAGGTGGACAGGGGAGCATCAGCCCCAGCATTTT. This gives the protein CASRWTGEHQPQHF. The rearrangement links TRBV7-3 to TRBJ1-5; 9 positions match TRBD1. Germline assignment: CDR1 SGHTA and CDR2 FQGTGA. The V gene end was trimmed by 6 bases and the J gene end by 5 bases; junction bases not matched to a gene: 5. CDR3 size: 14 residues.

The chain carries TRBV27 and TRBJ1-6; 9 bases map to TRBD1. J gave up 7 bases and V 2 bases, and 3 bases lay outside the gene matches. Germline assignment: CDR1 MNHEY and CDR2 SMNVEV (reference sequence). The CDR3 totals 15 residues. CDR3 sequence reads: CASSLRDRENSPLHF. In nucleotides, the CDR3 is TGTGCCAGCAGTTTAAGGGACAGGGAAAATTCACCCCTCCACTTT.

This clone was detected only once. This chain links TRBV11-2 with TRBJ1-1; D gene uncertain. The CDR3 runs to 13 residues. Germline CDR1 is SGHAT and CDR2 is FQNNGV. Trimming removed 6 bases at V and 9 bases at J, with 17 bases between. The CDR3 nucleotides are TGTGCCAGCAGTCATTCGGCACCTTTAAAAGCTTTCTTT. Amino acids: CASSHSAPLKAFF.

V usage is TRBV9 and J usage is TRBJ2-1; TRBD2 agrees at 7 bases. The CDR3 spans 15 residues. The germline CDR1 and CDR2 sequences are SGDLS and YYNGEE. Trimming took 3 bases from V and 5 from J; bases not matched to a gene: 8. In DNA, the CDR3 is TGTGCCAGCAGCGGAACTGTGACTAGCCACAATGAGCAGTTCTTC. It encodes CASSGTVTSHNEQFF.

J is TRBJ1-1 and V is TRBV5-4, with D perhaps TRBD1 (5 bases). This CDR3 has 14 amino acids. Germline CDR1 reads SGHNT; CDR2 reads YYREEE (reference sequence). V lost 4 bases and J lost 5, with 15 bases in between. The CDR3 loop reads CASSGGTFATEAFF. DNA for the CDR3: TGTGCCAGCAGCGGCGGGACCTTCGCTACTGAAGCTTTCTTT.

The V gene is TRBV9, the J gene TRBJ2-3; TRBD2 might be the D (6 bases). Trimming took 0 bases from V and 2 from J, leaving 10 bases between them. Germline CDR1 and CDR2: SGDLS and YYNGEE. The CDR3 length is 15 residues. This chain's CDR3 is CASSVAGLNTDTQYF. The DNA of the CDR3 is TGTGCCAGCAGCGTAGCGGGACTTAACACAGATACGCAGTATTTT.

This chain connects TRBV9 to TRBJ1-2; possibly TRBD1 for D (6 bases). This CDR3 contains 14 residues. Trimming took 4 bases from V and 8 from J, leaving 18 bases between them. CDR1 and CDR2 (germline): SGDLS, YYNGEE. CDR3 sequence: CASSPSWGAGGYTF. For the CDR3, the DNA is TGTGCCAGCAGCCCCTCTTGGGGGGCAGGGGGCTACACCTTC.

As to this clone: Distinct nucleotide sequences in the sample also encode this CDR3. J is TRBJ2-5 and V is TRBV18; no firm D call. Germline CDR1 is KGHSH and CDR2 is LQKENI. The CDR3 has 13 amino acids. The V end lost 0 bases, the J end lost 2 bases, and 4 bases lay between the germline ends. The CDR3 region has the DNA TGTGCCAGCTCACCACCCTATCAAGAGACCCAGTACTTC. This translates into CASSPPYQETQYF.

In DNA form, the CDR3 reads TGTGCCAGCAGTCTATATGGACAGCGGAACACTGAAGCTTTCTTT. Translating it yields CASSLYGQRNTEAFF. The chain is built from TRBV6-2 or TRBV6-3 and TRBJ1-1, with D possibly TRBD1 on 6 matching bases. The CDR3 sequence is 15 residues long. CDR1 is MNHEY and CDR2 is SVGEGT in the germline V gene. Trimming took 5 bases from V and 1 from J, leaving 14 bases between them.

The V call is TRBV19, the J call TRBJ1-5; tentatively, D is TRBD1 (5 bases). Deletions cut 6 bases from V and 7 bases from J, with 10 bases between. CDR3 size: 12 residues. CDR1 is LNHDA and CDR2 is SQIVND in the germline V gene (reference sequence). CDR3 nucleotides: TGTGCCAGTAGCCGGGGCGGACAGCCCCAGCATTTT. Its translation is CASSRGGQPQHF. Full variable domain (remainder filled in from reference TRBV19 and TRBJ1-5): DGGITQSPKYLFRKEGQNVTLSCEQNLNHDAMYWYRQDPGQGLRLIYYSQIVNDFQKGDIAEGYSVSREKKESFPLTVTSAQKNPTAFYLCASSRGGQPQHFGDGTRLSIL.

The chain carries TRBV6-2 or TRBV6-3 and TRBJ1-2, with D unresolved. This CDR3 has 13 residues. Trimming took 5 bases from V and 3 from J, leaving 10 bases between them. Germline CDR1 and CDR2: MNHEY and SVGEGT. CDR3 DNA sequence: TGTGCCAGCAGTCAACAGTCGTACTATGGCTACACCTTC. This codes for CASSQQSYYGYTF.

This rearrangement joins TRBV10-2 to TRBJ1-2; D is unclear. Germline CDR1 is WSHSY and CDR2 is SAAADI. The V end was cut by 2 bases, the J end by 7 bases, with 17 bases between. The CDR3 is 15 residues long. CDR3 sequence reads: CASSEGLSPGGGYTF. The CDR3 bases are TGCGCCAGCAGTGAGGGGCTGTCTCCAGGAGGTGGCTACACCTTC.

The V call is TRBV7-9, the J call TRBJ2-7, with 9 nucleotides matching TRBD1. V shed 3 bases and J 3 bases; nucleotides not matched to a gene: 12. Germline lookup yields CDR1 SEHNR and CDR2 FQNEAQ (reference sequence). This CDR3 region has 17 residues. The CDR3 nucleotides read TGTGCCAGCAGCTTGAACTACGAGGGACAGGGAATCTACGAGCAGTACTTC. Amino acid sequence: CASSLNYEGQGIYEQYF.

The J gene is TRBJ1-1, the V gene TRBV30; TRBD1 matches 12 bases. Trimming took 0 bases from V and 11 from J; bases not matched to a gene: 10. This CDR3 spans 15 amino acids. Per the germline V gene, CDR1 is GTSNPN and CDR2 is SVGIG (reference sequence). The CDR3 nucleotides are TGTGCCTGGAGTGTAGGGGACAGGGGGCCGTCGGGGGCTTTCTTT. It is translated as CAWSVGDRGPSGAFF.

The chain is built from TRBV4-3 and TRBJ2-5, with D maybe TRBD1 (5 bases). CDR1 is LGHNA, CDR2 YSLEER, per germline. Trimming took 0 bases from V and 7 from J, leaving 15 bases between them. This CDR3 is built from 15 residues. CDR3 nucleotides: TGCGCCAGCAGCCAAGAGGACCCTTATAGGGGGACCCAGTACTTC. Its translation is CASSQEDPYRGTQYF.

The chain has TRBV9 and TRBJ2-5; D is perhaps TRBD1 or TRBD2 (5 bases each). Per the germline V gene, CDR1 is SGDLS and CDR2 is YYNGEE. V dropped 2 bases and J dropped 2 bases, with 13 bases sitting between them. The CDR3 runs to 15 residues. The CDR3 sequence is CASSVGTTKQETQYF. The CDR3 nucleotides are TGTGCCAGCAGCGTGGGGACGACGAAGCAAGAGACCCAGTACTTC.

About this clone itself: At one boundary the junction diverges from the germline segment, which might be a read error. This sequence joins TRBV12-5 and TRBJ1-1, with TRBD1 as a possible D gene (5 bases). The germline CDR1 and CDR2 sequences are LGHNT and FRNRAP. The CDR3 contains 15 residues. For the CDR3, the DNA is TGTGCTAGTGGATTGGGAGGGGATATGAACACTGAAGCTTTCTTT. Its protein is CASGLGGDMNTEAFF. The full variable domain, in which reference TRBV12-5 and TRBJ1-1 provide the parts outside the CDR3, is DARVTQTPRHKVTEMGQEVTMRCQPILGHNTVFWYRQTMMQGLELLAYFRNRAPLDDSGMPKDRFSAEMPDATLATLKIQPSEPRDSAVYFCASGLGGDMNTEAFFGQGTRLTVV.

CDR3: CASSPPTATNEKLFF. In nucleotides, the CDR3 is TGTGCCAGCTCACCACCTACAGCAACTAATGAAAAACTGTTTTTT. V is TRBV18 and J is TRBJ1-4, with D unresolved. The germline V and J ends were trimmed by 0 bases and 0 bases, with 5 bases remaining between them. The CDR3 sequence is 15 residues long. CDR1 KGHSH and CDR2 LQKENI come from the germline V gene.

The J gene is TRBJ2-3, the V gene TRBV7-3, with unresolved D. From germline, CDR1 is SGHTA and CDR2 FQGTGA. This CDR3 contains 15 residues. V lost 0 bases and J 4 bases, leaving 11 bases between the germline ends. CDR3 region: CASSLTALGADTQYF. DNA of the CDR3: TGTGCCAGCAGCTTAACAGCGCTAGGCGCAGATACGCAGTATTTT.

The V call is TRBV30, the J call TRBJ1-3, with 8 bases identical to TRBD1. This CDR3 spans 13 amino acids. Germline V gene data show CDR1 as GTSNPN and CDR2 as SVGIG (reference sequence). Trimming took 4 bases from V and 7 from J; bases not matched to a gene: 6. The CDR3 is CAWIRDRSNTIYF. CDR3 DNA sequence: TGTGCCTGGATAAGGGACAGGAGTAACACCATATATTTT.

The gene calls are TRBV9 and TRBJ2-1; the D is unclear. This CDR3 is built from 15 residues. CDR1 and CDR2 (germline): SGDLS, YYNGEE. V dropped 0 bases and J dropped 2 bases, with 9 bases sitting between them. The CDR3 reads CASSVAGLAYNEQFF. CDR3 nucleotides: TGTGCCAGCAGCGTAGCTGGGTTAGCCTACAATGAGCAGTTCTTC.

The J gene is TRBJ2-5, the V gene TRBV6-1; D call uncertain. The ends were cut back, 2 bases at V and 4 bases at J, with 11 bases in the middle. CDR3 length: 14 amino acids. Germline assignment: CDR1 MNHNS and CDR2 SASEGT. CDR3 nucleotides: TGTGCCAGCAGTGAACTCCCGGTGGCAGAGACCCAGTACTTC. Translated: CASSELPVAETQYF.

The chain is built from TRBV6-5 and TRBJ1-2; D may be TRBD1 (5 bases). Trimming pared 6 bases from V and 8 bases from J, leaving 13 bases between. The CDR3 consists of 12 residues. Germline values: CDR1 MNHEY, CDR2 SVGAGI. The CDR3 region has the DNA TGTGCCAGCAGGGTTGGGGGAGGCGGCTACACCTTC. This translates into CASRVGGGGYTF.